Given below is one T cell receptor beta chain in context. Its antigen is unidentified. From around 3.5 ug of total RNA, each TCR library was prepared. Eight distinct reactions (per sample) were used to make the cDNA. TCRdb re-called the 5' RACE reads and gives one entry per CDR3 protein, without DNA. There are nearly 450,000 distinct CDR3 sequences in the sample, with approximately 2.4% held by the top ten. The entry originates in a study of monozygotic twins with inflammatory bowel disease. The CDR3 has 17 residues. From germline, CDR1 is SQVTM and CDR2 ANQGSEA. Findings and caveats of the study: Background noise in patient repertoires may stem from differing immunosuppressive treatments. Resolution of different T cell subtypes was not achieved.

This clonotype was sampled from a human donor with ulcerative colitis or Crohn's disease, or a healthy co-twin of an affected twin (not recorded which). The sample taken for sequencing was blood. V usage is TRBV29-1 and J usage is TRBJ2-1; the TCRdb D gene call, TRBD2, has no DNA to confirm it. This chain's CDR3 is CSVVLRLAGPHGNEQFF.